These 29 T cell receptor beta chains were all obtained from the same sample, sequenced in a study of T-cell memory formation after mild COVID-19. One entry per CDR3 protein results from TCRdb running MiXCR on the 5' RACE reads. The data contain hundreds of thousands of distinct CDR3 sequences, over 15% of them singletons. The sequenced material came from PBMCs or a T cell subset sorted from them (not recorded which). These receptors came from a man younger than 35 who had mild COVID-19 (a few samples of this study predate the infection). Cell type and time point are not known.

The chain carries TRBV6-5 and TRBJ1-6; weak D call: TRBD1 (5 bases). V lost 2 bases to trimming and J lost 5 bases, with 10 bases between them. The germline CDR1 and CDR2 sequences are MNHEY and SVGAGI. This CDR3 is built from 15 residues. Here the CDR3 DNA reads TGTGCCAGCAGTTACGGGGCAGCCAATAATTCACCCCTCCACTTT. Translated, it gives CASSYGAANNSPLHF.

The genes are TRBV5-1 and TRBJ2-5; D perhaps matches TRBD2 (6 bases). The CDR3 covers 14 residues. CDR1 SGHRS and CDR2 YFSETQ come from the germline V gene. V lost 3 bases, J lost 3 bases, and 12 bases lay in between. The CDR3: CASSSFSGEETQYF. The DNA for the CDR3 is TGCGCCAGCAGCTCGTTTAGCGGTGAAGAGACCCAGTACTTC.

The gene calls are TRBV4-3 and TRBJ1-1, with D unresolved. Germline V CDR1 and CDR2: LGHNA, YSLEER. V lost 0 bases to trimming and J lost 6 bases, with 8 bases between them. The CDR3 has 13 residues. The CDR3 reads CASSQDSVAEAFF. In DNA, the CDR3 is TGCGCCAGCAGCCAAGATTCTGTAGCTGAAGCTTTCTTT.

This clonotype was recorded a few times. This sequence joins TRBV7-2 and TRBJ2-3; either TRBD1 or TRBD2 may fit D (6 bases each). This CDR3 comprises 15 residues. Germline CDR1 reads SGHTA; CDR2 reads FQGNSA. The germline V and J ends were trimmed by 3 bases and 2 bases, with 12 bases remaining between them. CDR3 protein: CASSFVGGPTDTQYF. For the CDR3, the DNA is TGTGCCAGCAGCTTTGTGGGGGGCCCCACAGATACGCAGTATTTT.

V is TRBV5-6 and J is TRBJ1-2, with TRBD1 identical over 7 bases. Germline lookup yields CDR1 SGHDT and CDR2 YYEEEE. V trimming: 4 bases; J trimming: 4 bases; junction bases outside the gene matches: 7. This CDR3 contains 14 residues. CDR3 region: CASSPTTGFYGYTF. CDR3 DNA sequence: TGTGCCAGCAGCCCGACGACAGGGTTCTATGGCTACACCTTC.

This sequence joins TRBV6-5 and TRBJ1-1; 12 bases align to TRBD1. Germline assignment: CDR1 MNHEY and CDR2 SVGAGI. Trimming took 2 bases from V and 5 from J; bases not matched to a gene: 6. The CDR3 contains 16 residues. For the CDR3, the DNA is TGTGCCAGCAGTTACGGGACAGGGGGCGTCCAGACTGAAGCTTTCTTT. This gives the protein CASSYGTGGVQTEAFF.

This clonotype was recorded many times. The rearrangement uses TRBV4-1 and TRBJ2-2; no reliable D call. Germline V lookup: CDR1 MGHRA, CDR2 YSYEKL. This CDR3 spans 15 amino acids. Between the trimmed V and J ends, which lost 3 bases and 3 bases, there was a span of 11 bases. This chain's CDR3 is CASSHSKGDTGELFF. The DNA of the CDR3 is TGCGCCAGCAGCCACAGCAAGGGTGACACCGGGGAGCTGTTTTTT.

This clonotype was counted between two and nine times. The CDR3 coding sequence is TGTGCCAGCAGGCATGGGGGTGAGCAGTTCTTC. Translating gives CASRHGGEQFF. The chain couples TRBV7-9 to TRBJ2-1, with D perhaps matching TRBD1 or TRBD2 (5 bases each). There are 11 residues in the CDR3. CDR1 and CDR2 from the germline V gene are SEHNR and FQNEAQ (reference sequence). Trimming stripped 6 bases from V and 9 bases from J, with 9 bases between.

The rearrangement joins TRBV7-8 to TRBJ1-5, with D possibly being TRBD1 (5 bases). The ends were cut back, 5 bases at V and 9 bases at J, with 14 bases in the middle. This CDR3 region has 13 residues. Per the germline V gene, CDR1 is SGHVS and CDR2 is FQNEAQ. CDR3 nucleotides: TGTGCCAGCAGCCTCGGGACGGAACGGCCCCAGCATTTT. Amino acids: CASSLGTERPQHF.

This clonotype occurred a few times. J is TRBJ1-6 and V is TRBV20-1, with unresolved D. From germline, CDR1 is DFQATT and CDR2 SNEGSKA (reference sequence). The CDR3 runs to 13 residues. The V and J ends lost 3 bases and 8 bases respectively, with 11 bases between them. CDR3 sequence: CSASRDPYSPLHF. The CDR3 nucleotides are TGCAGTGCTAGCAGAGATCCCTATTCACCCCTCCACTTT.

The gene calls are TRBV27 and TRBJ1-1, with TRBD1 as a possible D gene (5 bases). From germline, CDR1 is MNHEY and CDR2 SMNVEV (reference sequence). The ends were cut back, 2 bases at V and 10 bases at J, with 11 bases in the middle. This CDR3 comprises 12 residues. The CDR3 region has the DNA TGTGCCAGCAGTTTACCAGGGCGGGGAGCTTTCTTT. As protein: CASSLPGRGAFF.

This clonotype came up a few times. The chain is built from TRBV4-1 and TRBJ2-1, with D tentatively TRBD2 (6 bases). The germline V gene has CDR1 MGHRA and CDR2 YSYEKL. The V end was cut by 2 bases, the J end by 4 bases, with 9 bases between. The CDR3 runs to 14 residues. The DNA for the CDR3 is TGCGCCAGCAGCCAAACCGGGACTTACAATGAGCAGTTCTTC. Amino acids: CASSQTGTYNEQFF.

The gene calls are TRBV7-2 and TRBJ2-2; TRBD2 aligns across 14 bases. The junction had 3 bases not matched to a gene; V was cut back by 6 bases and J by 6 bases. Germline lookup yields CDR1 SGHTA and CDR2 FQGNSA. This CDR3 spans 15 amino acids. The CDR3 DNA reads TGTGCCAGCAGGACTAGCGGGGGGGCCGCCGGGGAGCTGTTTTTT. Its protein product is CASRTSGGAAGELFF.

V is TRBV7-9 and J is TRBJ2-5; 7 bases agree with TRBD1. The CDR3 runs to 15 residues. The V gene end was trimmed by 5 bases and the J gene end by 1 base; junction bases not matched to a gene: 7. Germline CDR1 reads SEHNR; CDR2 reads FQNEAQ (reference sequence). CDR3 amino acids: CASSQNRGAQETQYF. DNA for the CDR3: TGTGCCAGCAGCCAGAACAGGGGAGCCCAAGAGACCCAGTACTTC.

This clonotype has just a few counts. The V call is TRBV7-3, the J call TRBJ1-1; weak D call: TRBD1 (6 bases). Germline CDR1 SGHTA, CDR2 FQGTGA. The CDR3 runs 13 residues. The V end was cut by 4 bases, the J end by 4 bases, with 10 bases between. The CDR3: CASSSGGRTEAFF. The CDR3 DNA sequence: TGTGCCAGCAGCTCCGGGGGGCGCACTGAAGCTTTCTTT.

In its sample, this clonotype was seen a few times. The chain links TRBV20-1 to TRBJ1-2; D is unresolved. From germline, CDR1 is DFQATT and CDR2 SNEGSKA (reference sequence). This CDR3 contains 12 residues. CDR3 protein: CRSGSGDYGYTF. Here the CDR3 DNA reads TGCAGAAGTGGGTCGGGAGACTATGGCTACACCTTC.

The chain joins TRBV23-1 to TRBJ2-1, with 11 nucleotides matching TRBD2. TRBV23-1 is known as an ORF, though its function is uncertain. The CDR3 consists of 21 residues. J lost 0 bases, V lost 1 base, and 14 bases had no gene match. CDR3 coding DNA: TGCGCCAGCAGTCAATTCCCAACTAGCGGGGGCCACTTCAGCTCCTACAATGAGCAGTTCTTC. It yields the protein CASSQFPTSGGHFSSYNEQFF.

This rearrangement joins TRBV20-1 to TRBJ2-1, with 8 bases fitting TRBD2. The V and J ends lost 5 bases and 13 bases, in that order; junction bases with no gene match: 10. This CDR3 is 12 amino acids long. Per the germline V gene, CDR1 is DFQATT and CDR2 is SNEGSKA (reference sequence). The CDR3 protein is CSAEAGTRKQFF. In DNA, the CDR3 is TGCAGTGCTGAAGCCGGGACTAGAAAACAGTTCTTC.

The sample holds a few counts of this clonotype. The chain links TRBV7-2 to TRBJ1-1; perhaps TRBD1 as D (6 bases). Germline lookup yields CDR1 SGHTA and CDR2 FQGNSA. V lost 4 bases and J lost 2, with 14 bases in between. The CDR3 covers 15 residues. The CDR3 DNA follows: TGTGCCAGCAGCTACTCCACCGGGACAAACACTGAAGCTTTCTTT. Translated, it gives CASSYSTGTNTEAFF.

The V call is TRBV6-4, the J call TRBJ2-3, with 8 bases that match TRBD2. The CDR3 consists of 15 residues. Germline assignment: CDR1 MRHNA and CDR2 SNTAGT. J lost 4 bases, V lost 3 bases, and 6 bases had no gene match. In DNA form, the CDR3 reads TGTGCCAGCAGTGATGGAGCGGGGGCTTCAGATACGCAGTATTTT. It encodes CASSDGAGASDTQYF.

The CDR3 sequence: CASMGAQPQHF. The DNA of the CDR3 is TGCGCCAGCATGGGTGCGCAGCCCCAGCATTTT. This sequence joins TRBV4-3 and TRBJ1-5, with D unresolved. V lost 7 bases and J 7 bases, leaving 8 bases between the germline ends. Germline V gene data show CDR1 as LGHNA and CDR2 as YSLEER. The CDR3 runs 11 residues.

This clonotype was found many times. This chain connects TRBV5-1 to TRBJ2-1; D is undetermined. Trimming took 0 bases from V and 4 from J, leaving 11 bases between them. This CDR3 contains 15 residues. Germline V gene lookup returns CDR1 SGHRS and CDR2 YFSETQ. In DNA form, the CDR3 reads TGCGCCAGCAGCTTGGCTGCCCCGAATTACAATGAGCAGTTCTTC. This codes for CASSLAAPNYNEQFF.

The chain couples TRBV7-2 to TRBJ1-5, with D possibly TRBD1 on 6 matching bases. Germline CDR1 SGHTA, CDR2 FQGNSA. This CDR3 comprises 17 residues. V lost 5 bases to trimming and J lost 0 bases, with 17 bases between them. The CDR3 is CASSPGWGPYSNQPQHF. CDR3 in DNA: TGTGCCAGCAGCCCTGGATGGGGGCCTTATAGCAATCAGCCCCAGCATTTT. The entire variable domain, with the rest obtained from reference TRBV7-2 and TRBJ1-5, is as follows: GAGVSQSPSNKVTEKGKDVELRCDPISGHTALYWYRQSLGQGLEFLIYFQGNSAPDKSGLPSDRFSAERTGGSVSTLTIQRTQQEDSAVYLCASSPGWGPYSNQPQHFGDGTRLSIL.

Ten or more counts support this clonotype. This chain connects TRBV7-2 to TRBJ2-4; TRBD2 matches 10 bases. After removal of 5 bases from V and 9 bases from J, the junction contained 19 bases not matched to a gene. CDR1 is SGHTA and CDR2 is FQGNSA in the germline V gene. This CDR3 comprises 18 residues. The chain's CDR3 is CASSTTGLAGVLQGIQYF. DNA of the CDR3: TGTGCCAGCAGCACAACCGGGCTAGCGGGGGTACTTCAGGGCATTCAGTACTTC.

The chain is built from TRBV4-3 and TRBJ2-2; 11 bases agree with TRBD1. With 1 base clipped from V and 7 bases from J, the junction kept 5 bases outside the gene matches. This CDR3 is 16 amino acids long. Germline CDR1 is LGHNA and CDR2 is YSLEER. CDR3 region: CASSQAPGQGVGELFF. Written as DNA, the CDR3 is TGCGCCAGCAGCCAAGCCCCGGGACAGGGGGTCGGGGAGCTGTTTTTT.

This CDR3 reads CASSWGWDGDTQYF. CDR3 DNA sequence: TGCGCCAGCAGCTGGGGCTGGGACGGGGATACGCAGTATTTT. The chain is built from TRBV5-1 and TRBJ2-3; the D gene could be TRBD1 or TRBD2 (5 bases each). Trimming cost V 3 bases and J 6 bases, with 14 bases left between them. The germline gives CDR1 SGHRS, CDR2 YFSETQ. The CDR3 is made up of 14 amino acids.

Only one count was recorded for this clonotype. The chain couples TRBV10-3 to TRBJ1-5; no firm D call. The V end lost 1 base, the J end lost 7 bases, and 8 bases lay between the germline ends. Per germline, CDR1 ENHRY and CDR2 SYGVKD. The CDR3 is 13 amino acids. CDR3 amino acids: CAISEYEFQPQHF. As DNA, the CDR3 is TGTGCCATCAGTGAGTACGAGTTCCAGCCCCAGCATTTT.

The rearrangement uses TRBV12-5 and TRBJ1-5; D gene ambiguous. CDR1 and CDR2 from the germline V gene are LGHNT and FRNRAP. Trimming took 5 bases from V and 5 from J, leaving 7 bases between them. CDR3 length: 12 residues. CDR3 bases: TGTGCTAGTGGTCTCTTACATCAGCCCCAGCATTTT. Its protein is CASGLLHQPQHF.

The chain combines TRBV28 with TRBJ1-5, with a weak D call TRBD1 (6 bases). CDR3 size: 14 residues. The ends were cut back, 4 bases at V and 1 base at J, with 8 bases in the middle. The germline V gene encodes CDR1 MDHEN and CDR2 SYDVKM. This chain's CDR3 is CASSWTVSNQPQHF. In DNA form, the CDR3 reads TGTGCCAGCAGTTGGACAGTAAGCAATCAGCCCCAGCATTTT.